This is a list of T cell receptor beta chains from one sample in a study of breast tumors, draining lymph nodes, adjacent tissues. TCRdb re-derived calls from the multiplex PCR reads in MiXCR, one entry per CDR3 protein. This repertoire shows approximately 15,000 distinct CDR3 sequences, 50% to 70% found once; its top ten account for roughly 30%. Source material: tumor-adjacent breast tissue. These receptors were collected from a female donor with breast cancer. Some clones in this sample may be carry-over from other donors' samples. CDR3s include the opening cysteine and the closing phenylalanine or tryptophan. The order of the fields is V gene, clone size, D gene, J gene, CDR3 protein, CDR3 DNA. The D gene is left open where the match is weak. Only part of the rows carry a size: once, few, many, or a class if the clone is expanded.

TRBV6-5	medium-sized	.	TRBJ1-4	CASSYSFVWVNEKLFF	TGTGCCAGCAGTTACTCGTTTGTTTGGGTTAATGAAAAACTGTTTTTT
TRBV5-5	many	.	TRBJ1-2	CASSLDVNYGYTF	TGTGCCAGCAGCTTGGACGTGAACTATGGCTACACCTTC
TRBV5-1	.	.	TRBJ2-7	CASSSGTASYEQYF	TGCGCCAGCAGCTCCGGGACGGCCTCCTACGAGCAGTACTTC
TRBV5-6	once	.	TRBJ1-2	CASSDGPGPYGYTF	TGTGCCAGCAGTGATGGTCCGGGCCCCTATGGCTACACCTTC
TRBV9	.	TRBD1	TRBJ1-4	CASSVGHGTVATNEKLFF	TGTGCCAGCAGCGTCGGCCATGGGACAGTTGCAACTAATGAAAAACTGTTTTTT
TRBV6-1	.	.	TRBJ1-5	CASSEVRGGQPQHF	TGTGCCAGCAGTGAAGTGAGGGGCGGTCAGCCCCAGCATTTT
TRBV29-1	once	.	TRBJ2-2	CSVAPEREDGELFF	TGCAGCGTTGCCCCCGAGCGTGAGGACGGGGAGCTGTTTTTT
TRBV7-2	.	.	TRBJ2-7	CASSQKVGWERLDEQYF	TGTGCCAGCAGCCAAAAGGTCGGGTGGGAGCGTTTGGACGAGCAGTACTTC
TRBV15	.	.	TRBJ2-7	CATSSQGGGGLGGEQYF	TGTGCCACCAGCTCCCAGGGGGGGGGGGGCCTTGGGGGCGAGCAGTACTTC
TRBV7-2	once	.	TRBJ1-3	CASSVRSAGNTIYF	TGTGCCAGCAGCGTACGGTCGGCTGGAAACACCATATATTTT
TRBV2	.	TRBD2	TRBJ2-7	CASSRLARYEQYF	TGTGCCAGCAGTCGACTAGCACGGTACGAGCAGTACTTC
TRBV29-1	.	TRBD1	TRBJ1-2	CSTRTGGNYGYTF	TGCAGCACAAGGACAGGGGGGAACTATGGCTACACCTTC
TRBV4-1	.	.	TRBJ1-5	CASSRYTGGTHMRSNQPQHF	TGCGCCAGCAGCCGGTACACTGGGGGGACCCATATGCGGAGCAATCAGCCCCAGCATTTT
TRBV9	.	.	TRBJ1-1	CASMGGLKAFF	TGTGCCAGCATGGGAGGGCTGAAAGCTTTCTTT
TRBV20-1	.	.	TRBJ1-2	CSARRGDRHGYTF	TGCAGTGCGAGAAGGGGGGACCGCCATGGCTACACCTTC
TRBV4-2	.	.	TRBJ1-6	CASSQAAGERNSPLHF	TGTGCCAGCAGCCAAGCCGCGGGAGAAAGGAATTCACCCCTCCACTTT
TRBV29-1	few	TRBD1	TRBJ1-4	CSANRGVGEKLFF	TGCAGCGCCAACAGGGGCGTTGGTGAAAAACTGTTTTTT
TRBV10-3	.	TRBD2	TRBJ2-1	CAISELAANEQFF	TGTGCCATAAGCGAACTAGCGGCTAATGAGCAGTTCTTC
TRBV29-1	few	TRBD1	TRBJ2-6	CSVGTGKSSGANVLTF	TGCAGCGTTGGGACAGGGAAGAGCTCTGGGGCCAACGTCCTGACTTTC
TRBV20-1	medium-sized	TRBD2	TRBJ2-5	CSAKDTSGFRETQYF	TGCAGTGCAAAAGACACTAGCGGATTTAGGGAGACCCAGTACTTC
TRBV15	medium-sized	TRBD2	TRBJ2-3	CATSRKREGPDTQYF	TGTGCCACCAGCAGAAAGCGGGAGGGCCCAGATACGCAGTATTTT
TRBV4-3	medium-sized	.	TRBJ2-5	CASSQEFRGIRYQETQYF	TGCGCCAGCAGCCAAGAATTTAGAGGTATACGCTACCAAGAGACCCAGTACTTC